The sequence of this T cell receptor (beta chain) was determined in a study of blood T cell repertoires in COVID-19. In the study overall: Samples representing acute and convalescent COVID-19 were sourced from the United States, Italy and Spain. The analysed material was cDNA or gDNA that came from T cells, B-cell-depleted T cells, or PBMCs.

The CDR3 loop spans 15 amino acids. Germline CDR1 reads ENHRY; CDR2 reads SYGVKD. Using immunoSEQ multiplex PCR, the repertoire was profiled, and TCRdb retains in-frame clones only, with some absent. The profile shows about 160,000 clones, 80% to 90% of them singletons. This chain uses TRBV10-3 with TRBJ1-3; D is uncertain. This receptor was taken from a woman aged 55 to 70 who had recovered from COVID-19. Material for sequencing was peripheral blood. For the CDR3, the DNA is TGTGTAATATCCCCACAGCTCGATTCCGGAAACACCATATATTTT. Amino acid sequence: CVISPQLDSGNTIYF.